One sample yielded the 25 T cell receptor beta chains listed below, sequenced in a study of cytomegalovirus exposure and HLA in healthy donors. Both 60 Vbeta primers and 13 Jbeta primers went into the PCR. Assay: immunoSEQ multiplex PCR; the TCRdb copy retains only in-frame clones and omits some. This sample has 150,000 to 200,000 clones, with around four fifths found just once. Sequenced: PBMCs. The receptors derive from a man aged 45-60 years in good health and CMV-seronegative.

The rearrangement joins TRBV5-6 to TRBJ1-2, with a weak D call TRBD1 (5 bases). This CDR3 has 14 amino acids. Trimming pared 1 base from V and 4 bases from J, leaving 11 bases between. CDR1 and CDR2 (germline): SGHDT, YYEEEE. CDR3 region: CASSLMGGTYGYTF. The CDR3 DNA follows: TGTGCCAGCAGCTTGATGGGGGGGACCTATGGCTACACCTTC.

The rearrangement joins TRBV11-2 to TRBJ2-5; TRBD1 might be the D (5 bases). Gene TRBJ2-7 matches the end of the DNA better, so the J call may be wrong. CDR1 SGHAT and CDR2 FQNNGV come from the germline V gene. CDR3 length: 15 amino acids. The CDR3: CASRPTDSSSYEQYF. CDR3 coding DNA: TGTGCCAGCAGACCGACTGACAGCTCTTCCTACGAGCAGTACTTC.

The chain recombines TRBV25-1 with TRBJ2-3; D is ambiguous. V lost 7 bases and J 4 bases, leaving 12 bases between the germline ends. This CDR3 is 13 amino acids long. CDR1 is MGHDK, CDR2 SYGVNS, per germline. CDR3 amino acids: CASNHPGADTQYF. The CDR3 DNA is TGTGCCAGCAATCACCCCGGAGCAGATACGCAGTATTTT. The full variable domain, in which reference TRBV25-1 and TRBJ2-3 provide the parts outside the CDR3, is EADIYQTPRYLVIGTGKKITLECSQTMGHDKMYWYQQDPGMELHLIHYSYGVNSTEKGDLSSESTVSRIRTEHFPLTLESARPSHTSQYLCASNHPGADTQYFGPGTRLTVL.

DNA of the CDR3: TGTGCCAGCAGCTTAGGGCTCTTGGACAACTCTGGAAACACCATATATTTT. Protein: CASSLGLLDNSGNTIYF. The chain couples TRBV7-2 to TRBJ1-3; TRBD1 might be the D (5 bases). CDR1 is SGHTA, CDR2 FQGNSA, per germline. The CDR3 has 17 residues. Trimming pared 1 base from V and 0 bases from J, leaving 13 bases between.

The chain has TRBV21-1 and TRBJ1-4; the tabulated D call, TRBD1, remains unverified against the DNA. TRBV21-1 is recorded as a pseudogene. The CDR3 spans 16 residues. The CDR3 protein is CASSTGQVPSNEKLFF. CDR3 sequence (DNA): TGTGCCAGCAGCACGGGACAGGTCCCTTCTAATGAAAAACTGTTTTTT.

This sequence joins TRBV19 and TRBJ2-5, with D possibly being TRBD2 (6 bases). Germline lookup yields CDR1 LNHDA and CDR2 SQIVND (reference sequence). The CDR3 extends over 15 amino acids. Trimming pared 6 bases from V and 5 bases from J, leaving 19 bases between. The CDR3 loop is CASRLSGRKVETQYF. DNA for the CDR3: TGTGCCAGTAGACTTTCCGGGAGAAAAGTGGAGACCCAGTACTTC.

The chain couples TRBV7-2 to TRBJ2-5; 7 bases agree with TRBD1. The J call may be wrong; the DNA end is better matched by TRBJ2-7. Germline V gives CDR1 SGHTA, CDR2 FQGNSA. The CDR3 length is 15 residues. The CDR3 nucleotides are TGTGCCAGCAGTTCGGACAGGTGGAGCTCCTACGAGCAGTACTTC. This translates into CASSSDRWSSYEQYF.

The chain is built from TRBV5-1 and TRBJ2-5, with TRBD2 matching over 13 bases. The V gene's germline CDR1 is SGHRS and CDR2 YFSETQ. The CDR3 length is 16 residues. With 4 bases clipped from V and 5 bases from J, the junction kept 8 bases outside the gene matches. CDR3: CASSVWTSGRGETQYF. CDR3 nucleotide sequence: TGCGCCAGCAGCGTATGGACTAGCGGGAGAGGGGAGACCCAGTACTTC.

V usage is TRBV29-1 and J usage is TRBJ1-2, with a weak D call TRBD1 (5 bases). This CDR3 spans 12 amino acids. The germline V gene has CDR1 SQVTM and CDR2 ANQGSEA. With 6 bases removed from V and 2 bases from J, the gap between germline ends came to 10 bases. CDR3 coding DNA: TGCAGCGTGGCAACAGGAAACTATGGCTACACCTTC. The encoded protein is CSVATGNYGYTF.

The chain recombines TRBV18 with TRBJ2-5; the D is unclear. The V gene's germline CDR1 is KGHSH and CDR2 LQKENI. Trimming pared 1 base from V and 0 bases from J, leaving 9 bases between. The CDR3 contains 15 residues. CDR3: CASSPQHGYQETQYF. CDR3 coding DNA: TGTGCCAGCTCACCACAACACGGGTACCAAGAGACCCAGTACTTC.

V gene TRBV9 combines with J gene TRBJ1-4; 7 positions match TRBD1. The V segment lost 0 bases and the J segment 4 bases; nucleotides outside the gene matches: 6. The CDR3 extends over 16 amino acids. Germline CDR1 and CDR2: SGDLS and YYNGEE. CDR3 sequence reads: CASSVEPGGYNEKLFF. The CDR3 DNA sequence: TGTGCCAGCAGCGTAGAGCCAGGGGGTTATAATGAAAAACTGTTTTTT.

This rearrangement joins TRBV5-5 to TRBJ2-5; 7 bases agree with TRBD1. Germline V gene sequence: CDR1 SGHKS, CDR2 YYEKEE (reference sequence). The length of the CDR3 is 14 residues. The trim removed 5 bases at V and 1 base at J, leaving 5 bases unmatched. In DNA form, the CDR3 reads TGTGCCAGCAGACATGGACAGGTCCAAGAGACCCAGTACTTC. This gives the protein CASRHGQVQETQYF.

The rearrangement joins TRBV4-2 to TRBJ2-7; 9 bases line up with TRBD2. The J segment lost 4 bases and the V segment lost 0 bases, leaving 4 bases of the junction unmatched. The germline CDR1 and CDR2 sequences are LGHNA and YNFKEQ. This CDR3 has 15 residues. As DNA, the CDR3 is TGTGCCAGCAGCCAAGATACACTAGCGGGTTACGAGCAGTACTTC. Residues: CASSQDTLAGYEQYF.

This clone was seen a single time. The J gene is TRBJ1-2, the V gene TRBV5-1; 7 bases fit TRBD1. The CDR3 has 16 amino acids. Germline CDR1 SGHRS, CDR2 YFSETQ. Trimming removed 4 bases from V and 7 bases from J; junction bases left unmatched: 16. This CDR3 is CASSPDRALRNGGYTF. CDR3 DNA sequence: TGCGCCAGCAGCCCTGACAGGGCCCTCCGTAACGGTGGCTACACCTTC.

The rearrangement links TRBV14 to TRBJ1-2, with 9 bases that match TRBD1. J was trimmed by 7 bases and V by 3 bases; bases with no gene match: 9. This CDR3 has 15 residues. Germline CDR1 SGHDN, CDR2 FVKESK. CDR3 protein: CASSQAGTGKGGYTF. In DNA, the CDR3 is TGTGCCAGCAGCCAGGCCGGGACAGGGAAGGGTGGCTACACCTTC.

This chain links TRBV19 with TRBJ2-1; 11 bases match TRBD2. The CDR3 is 15 residues long. Germline CDR1 reads LNHDA; CDR2 reads SQIVND (reference sequence). V dropped 5 bases and J dropped 5; count of bases not matched to a gene: 5. Here the CDR3 reads CASSSAGLADNEQFF. Here the CDR3 DNA reads TGTGCCAGTAGTTCCGCGGGACTAGCGGACAATGAGCAGTTCTTC.

About this clone itself: Other nucleotide sequences in the sample specify the same CDR3. The rearrangement links TRBV6-5 to TRBJ2-2; 9 positions agree with TRBD1. Per germline, CDR1 MNHEY and CDR2 SVGAGI. The length of the CDR3 is 15 residues. V lost 5 bases, J lost 0 bases, and 1 base stayed unmatched. The CDR3 DNA reads TGTGCCAGCAGTCGGGACAGGGCGAACACCGGGGAGCTGTTTTTT. Its translation: CASSRDRANTGELFF.

There are a few counts of this clone. The chain links TRBV9 to TRBJ1-1; 7 bases fit TRBD1. V gave up 0 bases and J gave up 7 bases; unmatched junction bases: 6. Germline-derived CDR1 and CDR2 are SGDLS and YYNGEE. The CDR3 length is 14 residues. CDR3 nucleotide sequence: TGTGCCAGCAGCGTAGTACAGGGGACTGGTGAAGCTTTCTTT. Translated: CASSVVQGTGEAFF.

The chain couples TRBV6-6 to TRBJ1-6; 9 bases agree with TRBD1. The CDR3 extends over 15 amino acids. J lost 7 bases, V lost 6 bases, and 7 bases had no gene match. CDR1 and CDR2 from the germline V gene are MNHNY and SVGAGI (reference sequence). CDR3 residues: CASRGSDRGNSPLHF. CDR3 nucleotides: TGTGCCAGCAGGGGATCGGACAGGGGAAATTCACCCCTCCACTTT.

About this clone itself: The sample contains more than one DNA sequence encoding this CDR3. The chain combines TRBV7-6 with TRBJ2-2, with a tentative D call TRBD2 (6 bases). There are 14 residues in the CDR3. Germline CDR1 and CDR2: SGHVS and FNYEAQ. The germline V and J ends were trimmed by 4 bases and 2 bases, with 8 bases remaining between them. CDR3 residues: CASSSGTNTGELFF. The CDR3 region has the DNA TGTGCCAGCAGCTCAGGGACTAACACCGGGGAGCTGTTTTTT.

This chain joins TRBV10-3 and TRBJ1-3, with D perhaps matching TRBD1 (6 bases). Germline values: CDR1 ENHRY, CDR2 SYGVKD. The CDR3 totals 14 residues. Trimming cost V 2 bases and J 9 bases, with 14 bases left between them. This CDR3 is CAISEPDRKSTIYF. The CDR3 nucleotides are TGTGCCATCAGTGAGCCCGACAGGAAGAGCACCATATATTTT.

This chain joins TRBV5-1 and TRBJ2-2, with 9 bases matching TRBD1. Germline CDR1 SGHRS, CDR2 YFSETQ. The V gene end was trimmed by 3 bases and the J gene end by 0 bases; junction bases not matched to a gene: 6. There are 17 residues in the CDR3. The chain's CDR3 is CASSSGTGLSNTGELFF. The CDR3 DNA is TGCGCCAGCAGCTCCGGGACAGGGCTTTCGAACACCGGGGAGCTGTTTTTT.

V usage is TRBV7-2 and J usage is TRBJ1-4, with 7 bases aligning to TRBD1. CDR1 is SGHTA and CDR2 is FQGNSA in the germline V gene. The junction had 2 bases not matched to a gene; V was cut back by 4 bases and J by 3 bases. This CDR3 comprises 14 residues. CDR3 coding DNA: TGTGCCAGCAGCTCCGGGACAGCTAATGAAAAACTGTTTTTT. This encodes CASSSGTANEKLFF. Filled out from reference TRBV7-2 and TRBJ1-4, the complete variable domain reads GAGVSQSPSNKVTEKGKDVELRCDPISGHTALYWYRQSLGQGLEFLIYFQGNSAPDKSGLPSDRFSAERTGGSVSTLTIQRTQQEDSAVYLCASSSGTANEKLFFGSGTQLSVL.

This chain links TRBV5-1 with TRBJ2-3; the match to TRBD2 covers 13 bases. The germline V gene has CDR1 SGHRS and CDR2 YFSETQ. V lost 4 bases and J lost 3; bases outside the gene matches: 5. The CDR3 is 16 residues long. This CDR3 is CASSVTSGGKTDTQYF. The CDR3 DNA sequence: TGCGCCAGCAGCGTGACTAGCGGGGGGAAAACAGATACGCAGTATTTT.

The chain employs TRBV18 and TRBJ1-1; maybe TRBD1 (5 bases). V lost 3 bases and J lost 4, with 9 bases in between. Germline-derived CDR1 and CDR2 are KGHSH and LQKENI. The CDR3 runs 13 residues. CDR3: CASSPREATEAFF. Written as DNA, the CDR3 is TGTGCCAGCTCACCCAGGGAGGCCACTGAAGCTTTCTTT.